The rows below give T cell receptor beta chains drawn from one sample of a study of monozygotic twins with inflammatory bowel disease. From its re-call of the 5' RACE reads, TCRdb lists each CDR3 protein once, without DNA. This sample's clone table lists about 150,000 distinct CDR3 sequences. Sequencing input: blood. Every receptor here comes from a human donor with ulcerative colitis or Crohn's disease, or a healthy co-twin of an affected twin (not recorded which). CDR3s include the opening cysteine and the closing phenylalanine or tryptophan. Fields, in order: V gene, J gene, CDR3 protein.

>TRBV6-1|TRBJ2-1
CASIPPRWLAGNNEQFF
>TRBV5-4|TRBJ2-2
CASSLGTSEGNTGELFF
>TRBV28|TRBJ1-1
CASRGATEAFF
>TRBV10-3|TRBJ1-1
CAISESKIAPDRGGSEAFF
>TRBV24-1|TRBJ1-4
CATSDLTPPGNEKLFF
>TRBV11-2|TRBJ1-3
CASSVGQFNTIYF
>TRBV5-1|TRBJ2-2
CASSLLGQASNTGELFF
>TRBV19|TRBJ1-1
CASSNLIQGTEAFF
>TRBV20-1|TRBJ1-2
CSAASGGGYTF
>TRBV5-1|TRBJ2-3
CASSPYRGQTDTQYF
>TRBV4-3|TRBJ2-3
CASSQESAGSTDTQYF
>TRBV12-3/TRBV12-4|TRBJ1-4
CASGYRAGLNEKLFF
>TRBV7-2|TRBJ2-7
CASSLRGGRGYEQYF
>TRBV20-1|TRBJ1-2
CSATKTGSMVGYTF
>TRBV11-2|TRBJ2-1
CASSLVYEQFF
>TRBV20-1|TRBJ2-1
CSARSDYKYNEQFF
>TRBV12-3/TRBV12-4|TRBJ2-1
CATIQQRTTSREQFF
>TRBV6-5|TRBJ1-1
CASSYSGTPEAFF
>TRBV20-1|TRBJ1-4
CSARDRGGDEKLFF
>TRBV9|TRBJ2-1
CASSVGTPSSYNEQFF
>TRBV5-1|TRBJ2-1
CASRLLAGGYEQFF
>TRBV7-2|TRBJ2-1
CASSLVLAGEQFF
>TRBV9|TRBJ1-1
CASSAEGSRNKAFF
>TRBV5-4|TRBJ2-1
CASSLGSLRGDEQFF
>TRBV20-1|TRBJ2-2
CSARADTNTGELFF
>TRBV27|TRBJ2-2
CASSPPGRANTGELFF
>TRBV6-4|TRBJ2-1
CASRTGPRGAGGYSYNEQFF
>TRBV20-1|TRBJ2-1
CSAPDSFNEQFF
>TRBV5-1|TRBJ2-5
CASSWGQGATETQYF
>TRBV27|TRBJ2-1
CASSSLVTSSEQFF
>TRBV5-1|TRBJ2-7
CASSLTAGSYEQYF
>TRBV24-1|TRBJ1-2
CATSAGIINYGYTF
>TRBV5-1|TRBJ1-5
CASRQGSNQPQHF
>TRBV19|TRBJ2-5
CASSFGTLETQYF
>TRBV25-1|TRBJ2-7
CASSDPGLADYEQYF
>TRBV7-2|TRBJ2-3
CASSSGAGTDTQYF
>TRBV24-1|TRBJ2-5
CASEGAGETQYF
>TRBV5-1|TRBJ2-3
CASSFRGSTDTQYF
>TRBV5-5|TRBJ2-1
CASTPGQPLSYNEQFF
>TRBV5-1|TRBJ2-7
CASSFKAVPYEQYF
>TRBV7-9|TRBJ2-1
CASSPWGSRSYNEQFF
>TRBV7-8|TRBJ2-1
CASTFLGESNEQFF
>TRBV25-1|TRBJ2-3
CASSGGTRVWDTQYF
>TRBV4-3|TRBJ2-1
CASSHLGIPEQFF
>TRBV7-9|TRBJ2-3
CASSPEGNPGPDTQYF
>TRBV29-1|TRBJ1-1
CSVEDRTEAFF
>TRBV10-3|TRBJ2-5
CAISEPPGDRGRTQYF
>TRBV28|TRBJ2-3
CASTLTSGSTDTQYF
>TRBV5-6|TRBJ1-3
CASSLPAGNTIYF